Sequencing of this TCR beta chain was carried out in a study of beta chain features in type 1 diabetes. As for this clone: Its cognate antigen is unknown.

As every portion of the isolated RNA was reverse transcribed, the sequencing read expressed TCRB transcripts. The data were produced by immunoSEQ multiplex PCR, yet TCRdb's version contains in-frame clones alone and is incomplete. This sample has approximately 360,000 clones, with around 12% found just once. Per the germline V gene, CDR1 is SGHDN and CDR2 is FVKESK. The V segment lost 7 bases and the J segment 5 bases; nucleotides outside the gene matches: 4. The CDR3 runs to 13 residues. Whole-study results and caveats: Among patients with Type 1 diabetes, TCRB CDR3s were moderately but significantly shorter in every one of the four CD4+ subsets.

This sequence originates from a woman aged 18-29 years with type 1 diabetes. The chain recombines TRBV14 with TRBJ2-7; 11 nucleotides line up with TRBD2. The sample consisted of naive CD4+ T cells from blood. In nucleotides, the CDR3 is TGTGCCAGCACCACTAGCGGGAGTGACGAGCAGTACTTC. It specifies CASTTSGSDEQYF. Using reference TRBV14 and TRBJ2-7 for the parts outside the CDR3, the full variable domain is EAGVTQFPSHSVIEKGQTVTLRCDPISGHDNLYWYRRVMGKEIKFLLHFVKESKQDESGMPNNRFLAERTGGTYSTLKVQPAELEDSGVYFCASTTSGSDEQYFGPGTRLTVT.